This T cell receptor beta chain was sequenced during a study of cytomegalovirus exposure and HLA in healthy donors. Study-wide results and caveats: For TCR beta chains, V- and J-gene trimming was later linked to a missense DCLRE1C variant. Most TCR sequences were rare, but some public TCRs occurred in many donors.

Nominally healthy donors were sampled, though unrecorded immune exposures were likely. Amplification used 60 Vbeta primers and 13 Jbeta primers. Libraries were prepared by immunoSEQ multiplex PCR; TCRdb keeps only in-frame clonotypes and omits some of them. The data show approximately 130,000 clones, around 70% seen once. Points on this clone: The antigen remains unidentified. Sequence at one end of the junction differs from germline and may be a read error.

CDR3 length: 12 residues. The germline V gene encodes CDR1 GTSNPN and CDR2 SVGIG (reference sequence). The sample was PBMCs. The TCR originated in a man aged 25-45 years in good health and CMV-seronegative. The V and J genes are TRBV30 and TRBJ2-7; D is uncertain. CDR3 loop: CAWTVRSYAQYF. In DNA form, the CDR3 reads TGTGCCTGGACCGTTCGATCCTACGCGCAGTACTTC.